This TCR beta chain was sequenced for a study of cytomegalovirus exposure and HLA in healthy donors. General study results and limits: In presence/absence analyses, roughly uniform sequencing depth across donors was assumed. HLA allele associations emerged for some 16,000 TCR beta sequences in a later analysis, at 0.05 false discovery rate. Three chains linked to CMV were shown in vitro to be specific for CMV antigens.

PCR used 60 Vbeta primers and 13 Jbeta primers. Generated by immunoSEQ multiplex PCR, the TCRdb table keeps only in-frame clones and is missing some. Altogether approximately 110,000 clones are present, less than 80% being singletons, with the ten largest covering 7.7%. As for this clone: Its antigen is undetermined.

The TCR comes from a woman aged 45-65 years in good health and CMV-seropositive. Sequencing used PBMCs.

The CDR3 DNA is TGTGCCAGCAGTGAATCGATTGGAGGGGCGGCTGGTACCTTC. Amino acids: CASSESIGGAAGTF. This chain uses TRBV2 with TRBJ1-2; D is perhaps TRBD1 (5 bases). The V gene lost 2 bases and the J gene lost 14 bases, with 21 bases spanning the gap. This CDR3 contains 14 residues. The V gene's germline CDR1 is SNHLY and CDR2 FYNNEI.